The 2 T cell receptor beta chains reported below all come from one sample, sequenced in a study of OX40 agonist ivuxolimab in advanced cancers. Sequenced by immunoSEQ multiplex PCR; TCRdb stores in-frame clones only, minus some. The data contain around 20,000 clones, 80% to 90% of them singletons. Sequenced material: CD4+ or CD8+ T cells sorted from blood, taken in a trial of the OX40 agonist ivuxolimab. The receptors shown here come from an adult with an advanced solid tumor such as melanoma, head and neck, liver or kidney cancer.

Written as DNA, the CDR3 is TGTGCCAGCAGGATAGGACAGAGCCACACCGGGGAGCTGTTTTTT. The encoded protein is CASRIGQSHTGELFF. The chain recombines TRBV27 with TRBJ2-2; weak D call: TRBD1 (6 bases). There are 15 residues in the CDR3. V was trimmed by 6 bases and J by 3 bases, leaving 14 bases between them. The V gene's germline CDR1 is MNHEY and CDR2 SMNVEV (reference sequence).

The chain is built from TRBV30 and TRBJ2-1; 8 positions agree with TRBD1. The trim removed 0 bases at V and 5 bases at J, leaving 9 bases unmatched. CDR3 length equals 16 residues. In germline, CDR1 is GTSNPN, CDR2 SVGIG (reference sequence). CDR3 DNA: TGTGCCTGGAGTGTACACTTTCCGGGACAGGACAATGAGCAGTTCTTC. It codes for CAWSVHFPGQDNEQFF.